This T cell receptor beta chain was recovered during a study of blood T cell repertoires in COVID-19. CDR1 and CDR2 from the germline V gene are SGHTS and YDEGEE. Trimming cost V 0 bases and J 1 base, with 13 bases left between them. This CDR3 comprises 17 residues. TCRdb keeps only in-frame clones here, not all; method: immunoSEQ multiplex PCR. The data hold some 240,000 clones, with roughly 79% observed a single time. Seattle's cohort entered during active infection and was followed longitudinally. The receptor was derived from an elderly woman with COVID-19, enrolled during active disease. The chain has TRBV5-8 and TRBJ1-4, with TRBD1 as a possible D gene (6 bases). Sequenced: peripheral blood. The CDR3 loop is CASSLGRGSGTNEKLFF. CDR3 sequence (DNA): TGTGCCAGCAGCTTGGGCAGGGGCAGTGGAACTAATGAAAAACTGTTTTTT.